The T cell receptor (beta chain) described here comes from a study of neoadjuvant anti-PD-1 for oral cavity cancer. Study background: Non-progressing patients received a fourth nivolumab dose near day 43, then surgery on days 50-56. Study outcomes and limitations: PBMC Gini-index clonality exceeded responders' in non-responders post-nivolumab.

J lost 8 bases, V lost 7 bases, and 13 bases had no gene match. The CDR3 totals 15 residues. Germline CDR1 and CDR2: SNHLY and FYNNEI. This clone was detected only a few times. Its target is not known. Most PBMC samples had approximately 440 ng input DNA in six replicates. TCRdb's copy holds only in-frame clones and misses some; the assay was immunoSEQ multiplex PCR. Of tens of thousands of clones listed, roughly 80% are singletons. This rearrangement joins TRBV2 to TRBJ1-4; 7 positions match TRBD1. This specimen consisted of PBMCs, obtained before nivolumab (anti-PD-1) treatment. The source of this sequence is a person aged 40 to 85 with oral cavity squamous cell carcinoma. As DNA, the CDR3 is TGTGCCAGCACCCCCGACAGGGCCCCTTACGAAAAACTGTTTTTT. This sequence encodes CASTPDRAPYEKLFF.